This T cell receptor (beta chain) originates from a study of blood T cell repertoires in COVID-19. Study context: Acute and convalescent COVID-19 specimens originated in the United States, Italy and Spain. Nucleic acid was either cDNA or gDNA, and it came from T cells, B-cell-depleted T cells, or PBMCs.

Authors' data handling: It was from reference gene primer amplification that nucleated cell counts were estimated. TCRdb's table, derived via immunoSEQ multiplex PCR, lists solely in-frame clones and lacks some. V and J calls and clone size are given by that table; D and trimming were obtained from the DNA. Of hundreds of thousands of clones in the sample, roughly 80% were seen once. The source is a woman aged 70-85 years with acute or convalescent COVID-19. Sequencing input: peripheral blood.

The DNA of the CDR3 is TGTGCCAGCAGCTTACAGGGGCCGGTTAACACTGAAGCTTTCTTT. Its protein product is CASSLQGPVNTEAFF. The V call is TRBV7-8, the J call TRBJ1-1; D might be TRBD1 (6 bases). CDR1 is SGHVS, CDR2 FQNEAQ, per germline. CDR3 length: 15 amino acids. Trimming left V 2 bases short and J 2 bases short, with 12 bases between.